The 14 T cell receptor beta chains below all came from one sample that was sequenced in a study of T cells after yellow fever vaccination. TCRdb re-called the 5' RACE reads through MiXCR, storing one row per CDR3 protein. The sample holds 160,000 or so distinct CDR3 sequences, 6.5% to 8.5% seen once. The material sequenced was CD4+ T cells sorted from PBMCs, taken roughly 5 days after the first yellow fever vaccination. The receptor set was obtained from a man younger than 35 who received the YFV17D yellow fever vaccine.

The V gene is TRBV6-2 or TRBV6-3, the J gene TRBJ1-3; D ambiguous. This CDR3 region has 20 residues. Looked up from germline, CDR1 is MNHEY and CDR2 is SVGEGT. Trimming removed 0 bases from V and 3 bases from J, with 24 bases in between. CDR3 residues: CASSYSIVEAGAEHGNTIYF. The CDR3 DNA sequence: TGTGCCAGCAGTTACTCGATAGTTGAGGCAGGCGCGGAACATGGAAACACCATATATTTT.

This clonotype was detected ten times or more. This rearrangement joins TRBV5-1 to TRBJ2-1; D remains ambiguous. Germline loops: CDR1 SGHRS, CDR2 YFSETQ. V dropped 0 bases and J dropped 6 bases, with 7 bases sitting between them. CDR3 length equals 13 residues. In DNA, the CDR3 is TGCGCCAGCAGCTTGGGACCAACCAATGAGCAGTTCTTC. Amino acids: CASSLGPTNEQFF. The full variable domain, its missing parts supplied by reference TRBV5-1 and TRBJ2-1, is KAGVTQTPRYLIKTRGQQVTLSCSPISGHRSVSWYQQTPGQGLQFLFEYFSETQRNKGNFPGRFSGRQFSNSRSEMNVSTLELGDSALYLCASSLGPTNEQFFGPGTRLTVL.

This clonotype has a count of ten or more. One junction end disagrees with the germline gene, perhaps due to a read error. CDR3 residues: CASSHSVETQYF. The CDR3 DNA reads as TGTGCCAGCAGTCACTCGGTAGAGACCCAGTACTTC. The rearrangement links TRBV6-2 or TRBV6-3 to TRBJ2-5, with D unclear. CDR3 length: 12 amino acids. The germline gives CDR1 MNHEY, CDR2 SVGEGT.

This clonotype was seen at least ten times. The chain couples TRBV11-1 to TRBJ1-1, with TRBD1 matching over 7 bases. The CDR3 has 14 residues. V lost 5 bases and J lost 1; bases outside the gene matches: 4. Germline loops: CDR1 SGHAT, CDR2 FQDESV (reference sequence). For the CDR3, the DNA is TGTGCCAGCAGCCAACGGACAGGGAACACTGAAGCTTTCTTT. It codes for CASSQRTGNTEAFF.

This clonotype came up a few times. The genes are TRBV5-4 and TRBJ2-7; 7 positions match TRBD2. This CDR3 is built from 14 residues. The germline V gene encodes CDR1 SGHNT and CDR2 YYREEE (reference sequence). V lost 4 bases, J lost 4 bases, and 8 bases stayed unmatched. The CDR3 sequence: CASSPSGGGYEQYF. Written as DNA, the CDR3 is TGTGCCAGCAGCCCTTCTGGGGGGGGGTACGAGCAGTACTTC.

Ten or more counts support this clonotype. The genes are TRBV5-1 and TRBJ2-2, with D possibly TRBD1 on 6 matching bases. The CDR3 spans 16 residues. In germline, CDR1 is SGHRS, CDR2 YFSETQ. The V end was cut by 2 bases, the J end by 0 bases, with 11 bases between. CDR3 residues: CASSLGRGANTGELFF. In nucleotides, the CDR3 is TGCGCCAGCAGCTTAGGCAGGGGCGCGAACACCGGGGAGCTGTTTTTT. Filled out from reference TRBV5-1 and TRBJ2-2, the complete variable domain reads KAGVTQTPRYLIKTRGQQVTLSCSPISGHRSVSWYQQTPGQGLQFLFEYFSETQRNKGNFPGRFSGRQFSNSRSEMNVSTLELGDSALYLCASSLGRGANTGELFFGEGSRLTVL.

This clonotype showed up many times. The chain has TRBV7-2 and TRBJ2-7; weak D call: TRBD2 (6 bases). This CDR3 is built from 11 residues. CDR1 and CDR2 from the germline V gene are SGHTA and FQGNSA. With 5 bases removed from V and 7 bases from J, the gap between germline ends came to 9 bases. The DNA of the CDR3 is TGTGCCAGCAGCCCGGGGGTTGAGCAGTACTTC. Protein: CASSPGVEQYF.

This clonotype was seen at least ten times. The chain is built from TRBV14 and TRBJ1-1, with D possibly matching TRBD1 (5 bases). CDR3 length equals 14 residues. Per germline, CDR1 SGHDN and CDR2 FVKESK. V was clipped by 4 bases and J by 0 bases, with 9 bases between them. The DNA of the CDR3 is TGTGCCAGCAGCCCAAGAGGGGTGAACACTGAAGCTTTCTTT. The encoded protein is CASSPRGVNTEAFF.

This clonotype came up many times. The gene calls are TRBV10-3 and TRBJ2-3; TRBD2 agrees at 8 bases. The CDR3 is 16 amino acids. The V gene end was trimmed by 2 bases and the J gene end by 3 bases; junction bases not matched to a gene: 7. Germline lookup yields CDR1 ENHRY and CDR2 SYGVKD. The CDR3 nucleotides read TGTGCCATCAGTGAGAGTACGGGGGGGAAAACAGATACGCAGTATTTT. It codes for CAISESTGGKTDTQYF.

This clonotype appeared many times. The gene calls are TRBV7-9 and TRBJ1-1; D is ambiguous. Trimming took off 1 base at V and 1 base at J, with 13 bases between the two ends. The CDR3 length is 16 residues. CDR1 and CDR2 from the germline V gene are SEHNR and FQNEAQ (reference sequence). The CDR3 region is CASSLGVGSGNTEAFF. CDR3 bases: TGTGCCAGCAGCTTAGGGGTGGGGAGCGGGAACACTGAAGCTTTCTTT. Based on the CDR3 plus reference TRBV7-9 and TRBJ1-1, the full variable domain is DTGVSQNPRHKITKRGQNVTFRCDPISEHNRLYWYRQTLGQGPEFLTYFQNEAQLEKSRLLSDRFSAERPKGSFSTLEIQRTEQGDSAMYLCASSLGVGSGNTEAFFGQGTRLTVV.

This clonotype came up many times. The chain couples TRBV18 to TRBJ1-1; unclear D gene. The V end was cut by 5 bases, the J end by 2 bases, with 9 bases between. The CDR3 contains 13 residues. Germline CDR1 and CDR2: KGHSH and LQKENI. The CDR3: CASSSQANTEAFF. The CDR3, as DNA: TGTGCCAGCTCATCCCAGGCCAACACTGAAGCTTTCTTT.

This clonotype was detected only a few times. V and J are TRBV15 and TRBJ2-5; D gene ambiguous. Between the trimmed V and J ends, which lost 3 bases and 7 bases, there was a span of 9 bases. Germline CDR1 is LNHNV and CDR2 is YYDKDF (reference sequence). The CDR3 spans 12 residues. The CDR3 DNA follows: TGTGCCACCAGCAGCGGGCGCGGGACCCAGTACTTC. Translated, it gives CATSSGRGTQYF. Drawing the rest from reference TRBV15 and TRBJ2-5, the complete variable domain is DAMVIQNPRYQVTQFGKPVTLSCSQTLNHNVMYWYQQKSSQAPKLLFHYYDKDFNNEADTPDNFQSRRPNTSFCFLDIRSPGLGDTAMYLCATSSGRGTQYFGPGTRLLVL.

This clonotype was found a few times. The gene calls are TRBV20-1 and TRBJ2-5; weak D call: TRBD2 (5 bases). The V gene's germline CDR1 is DFQATT and CDR2 SNEGSKA (reference sequence). V gave up 5 bases and J gave up 4 bases, with 17 bases separating them. This CDR3 contains 14 residues. CDR3 region: CSARVGERRETQYF. In DNA, the CDR3 is TGCAGTGCTCGAGTCGGGGAGAGGAGAGAGACCCAGTACTTC.

This clonotype was found many times. J is TRBJ1-1 and V is TRBV7-3; D not certain. Germline V gives CDR1 SGHTA, CDR2 FQGTGA. V was cut by 5 bases and J by 10 bases, with 23 bases left in between. The CDR3 sequence is 15 residues long. The CDR3 spells CASSPDGKVGRRAFF. CDR3 nucleotide sequence: TGTGCCAGCAGCCCAGACGGGAAAGTGGGGAGGCGAGCTTTCTTT. Full variable domain (missing parts from reference TRBV7-3 and TRBJ1-1): GAGVSQTPSNKVTEKGKYVELRCDPISGHTALYWYRQSLGQGPEFLIYFQGTGAADDSGLPNDRFFAVRPEGSVSTLKIQRTERGDSAVYLCASSPDGKVGRRAFFGQGTRLTVV.